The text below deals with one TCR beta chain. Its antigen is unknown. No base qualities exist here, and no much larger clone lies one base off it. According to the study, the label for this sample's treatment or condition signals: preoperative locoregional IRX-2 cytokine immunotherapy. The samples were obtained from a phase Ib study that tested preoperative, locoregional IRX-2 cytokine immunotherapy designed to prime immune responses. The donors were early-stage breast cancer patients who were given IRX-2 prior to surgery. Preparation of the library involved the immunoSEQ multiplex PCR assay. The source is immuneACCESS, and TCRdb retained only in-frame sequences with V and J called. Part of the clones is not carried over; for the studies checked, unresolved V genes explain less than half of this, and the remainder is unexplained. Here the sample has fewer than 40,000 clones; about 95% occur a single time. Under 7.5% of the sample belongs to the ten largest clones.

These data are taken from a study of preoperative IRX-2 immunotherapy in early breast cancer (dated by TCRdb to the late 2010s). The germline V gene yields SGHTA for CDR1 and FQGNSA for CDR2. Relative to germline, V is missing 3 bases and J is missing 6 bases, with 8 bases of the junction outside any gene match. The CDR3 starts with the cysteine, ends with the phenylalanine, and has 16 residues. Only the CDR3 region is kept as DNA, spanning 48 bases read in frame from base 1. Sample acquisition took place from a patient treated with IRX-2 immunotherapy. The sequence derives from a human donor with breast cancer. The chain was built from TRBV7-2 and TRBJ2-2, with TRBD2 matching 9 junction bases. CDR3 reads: CASSFDSGRGAGELFF. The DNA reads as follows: TGTGCCAGCAGCTTTGATAGCGGGAGAGGGGCCGGGGAGCTGTTTTTT.